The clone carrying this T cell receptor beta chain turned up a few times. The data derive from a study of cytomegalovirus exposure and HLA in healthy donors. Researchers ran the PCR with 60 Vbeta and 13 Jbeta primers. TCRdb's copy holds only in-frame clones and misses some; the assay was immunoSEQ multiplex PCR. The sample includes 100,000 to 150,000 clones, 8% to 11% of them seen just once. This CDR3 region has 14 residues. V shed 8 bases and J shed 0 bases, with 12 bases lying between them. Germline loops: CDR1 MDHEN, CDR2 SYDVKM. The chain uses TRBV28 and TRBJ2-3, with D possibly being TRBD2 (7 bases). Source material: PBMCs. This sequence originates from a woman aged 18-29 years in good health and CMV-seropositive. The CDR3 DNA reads TGTGCCAGCGGGGAGGGGGTGAGCACAGATACGCAGTATTTT. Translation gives CASGEGVSTDTQYF.